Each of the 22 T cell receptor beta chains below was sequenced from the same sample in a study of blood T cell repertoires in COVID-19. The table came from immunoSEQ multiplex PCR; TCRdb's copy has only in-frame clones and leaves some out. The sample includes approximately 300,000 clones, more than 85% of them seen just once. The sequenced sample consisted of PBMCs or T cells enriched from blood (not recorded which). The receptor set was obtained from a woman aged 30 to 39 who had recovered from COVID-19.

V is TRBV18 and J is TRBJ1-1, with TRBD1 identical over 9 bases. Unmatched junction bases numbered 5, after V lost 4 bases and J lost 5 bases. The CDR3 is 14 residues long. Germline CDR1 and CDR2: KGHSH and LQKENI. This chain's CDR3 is CASSRGQGGTEAFF. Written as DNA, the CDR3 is TGTGCCAGCTCACGGGGACAGGGAGGAACTGAAGCTTTCTTT.

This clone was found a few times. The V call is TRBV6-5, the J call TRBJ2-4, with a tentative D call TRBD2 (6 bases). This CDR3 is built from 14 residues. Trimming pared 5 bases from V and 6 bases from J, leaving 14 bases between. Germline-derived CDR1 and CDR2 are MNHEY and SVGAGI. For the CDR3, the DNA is TGTGCCAGCAGTCCCTCCGTGGGGGGAAACATTCAGTACTTC. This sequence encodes CASSPSVGGNIQYF.

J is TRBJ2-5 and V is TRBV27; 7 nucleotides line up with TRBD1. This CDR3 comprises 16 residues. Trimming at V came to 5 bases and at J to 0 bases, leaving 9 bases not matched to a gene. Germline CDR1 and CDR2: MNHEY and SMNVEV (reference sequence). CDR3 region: CASSLTPGTDQETQYF. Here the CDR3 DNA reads TGTGCCAGCAGTCTTACACCCGGGACAGACCAAGAGACCCAGTACTTC.

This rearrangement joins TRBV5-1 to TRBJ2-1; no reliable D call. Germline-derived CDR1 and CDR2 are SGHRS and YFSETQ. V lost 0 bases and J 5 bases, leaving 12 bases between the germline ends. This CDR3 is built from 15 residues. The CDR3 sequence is CASSLGSVSNNEQFF. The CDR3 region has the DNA TGCGCCAGCAGCTTGGGGAGCGTATCTAACAATGAGCAGTTCTTC.

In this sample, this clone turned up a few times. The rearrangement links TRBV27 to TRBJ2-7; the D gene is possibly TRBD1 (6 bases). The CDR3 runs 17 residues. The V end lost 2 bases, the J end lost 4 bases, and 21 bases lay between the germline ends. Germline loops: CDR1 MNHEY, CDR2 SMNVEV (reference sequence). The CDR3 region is CASSLRSTGRGTYEQYF. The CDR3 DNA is TGTGCCAGCAGTTTAAGGTCCACGGGCAGGGGTACGTACGAGCAGTACTTC.

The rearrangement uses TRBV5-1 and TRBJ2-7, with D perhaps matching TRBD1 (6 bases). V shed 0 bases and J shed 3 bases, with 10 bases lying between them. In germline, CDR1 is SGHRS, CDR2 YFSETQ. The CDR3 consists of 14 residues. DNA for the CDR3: TGCGCCAGCAGCTTGGGACAGGCTATCTACGAGCAGTACTTC. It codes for CASSLGQAIYEQYF.

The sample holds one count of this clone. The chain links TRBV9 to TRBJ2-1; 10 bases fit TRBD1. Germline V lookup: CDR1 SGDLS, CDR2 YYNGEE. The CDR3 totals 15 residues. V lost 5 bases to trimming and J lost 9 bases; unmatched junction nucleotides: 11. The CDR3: CASSARGQGSTEQFF. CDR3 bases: TGTGCCAGCAGTGCTAGGGGACAGGGGTCTACTGAGCAGTTCTTC.

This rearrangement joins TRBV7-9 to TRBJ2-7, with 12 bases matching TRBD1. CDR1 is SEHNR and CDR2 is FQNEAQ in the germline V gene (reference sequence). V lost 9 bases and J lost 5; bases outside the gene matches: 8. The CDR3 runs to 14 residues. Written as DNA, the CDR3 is TGTGCCAGTTCCGGGACAGGGGGCGCCGACGAGCAGTACTTC. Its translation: CASSGTGGADEQYF. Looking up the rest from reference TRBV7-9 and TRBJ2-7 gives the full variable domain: DTGVSQNPRHKITKRGQNVTFRCDPISEHNRLYWYRQTLGQGPEFLTYFQNEAQLEKSRLLSDRFSAERPKGSFSTLEIQRTEQGDSAMYLCASSGTGGADEQYFGPGTRLTVT.

CDR3 DNA sequence: TGCGCCAGCAGCCAAGATCGGGACAGGAGTTACGAGCAGTACTTC. It encodes CASSQDRDRSYEQYF. This sequence joins TRBV4-3 and TRBJ2-7, with 8 positions matching TRBD1. The germline CDR1 and CDR2 sequences are LGHNA and YSLEER. This CDR3 comprises 15 residues. The junction had 5 bases not matched to a gene; V was cut back by 0 bases and J by 4 bases.

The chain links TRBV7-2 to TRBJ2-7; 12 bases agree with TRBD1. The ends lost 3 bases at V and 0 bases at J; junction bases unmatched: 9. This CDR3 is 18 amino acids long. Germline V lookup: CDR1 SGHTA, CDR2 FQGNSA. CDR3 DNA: TGTGCCAGCAGCTTCCCCGGGACAGGGGGCGTTTTCTCCTACGAGCAGTACTTC. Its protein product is CASSFPGTGGVFSYEQYF.

The CDR3 is CASSFGDTNYGYTF. For the CDR3, the DNA is TGTGCCAGCAGCTTCGGGGATACTAACTATGGCTACACCTTC. V is TRBV11-1 and J is TRBJ1-2; D not certain. This CDR3 is built from 14 residues. Germline V gene lookup returns CDR1 SGHAT and CDR2 FQDESV (reference sequence). Trimming removed 3 bases at V and 0 bases at J, with 8 bases between. Looking up the rest from reference TRBV11-1 and TRBJ1-2 gives the full variable domain: EAEVAQSPRYKITEKSQAVAFWCDPISGHATLYWYRQILGQGPELLVQFQDESVVDDSQLPKDRFSAERLKGVDSTLKIQPAELGDSAMYLCASSFGDTNYGYTFGSGTRLTVV.

The CDR3 here is CASSNRDRAINEKLFF. As DNA, the CDR3 is TGTGCCAGCAGCAACCGGGACAGGGCGATTAATGAAAAACTGTTTTTT. The chain employs TRBV2 and TRBJ1-4; 9 nucleotides agree with TRBD1. Germline values: CDR1 SNHLY, CDR2 FYNNEI. With V trimmed by 6 bases and J by 4 bases, 9 bases remained unmatched. The CDR3 is 16 residues long.

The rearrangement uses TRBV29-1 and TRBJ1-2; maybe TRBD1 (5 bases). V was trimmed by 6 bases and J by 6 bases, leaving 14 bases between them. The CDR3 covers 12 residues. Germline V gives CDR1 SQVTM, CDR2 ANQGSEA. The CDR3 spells CSVLQGSHGYTF. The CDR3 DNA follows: TGCAGCGTATTGCAGGGTTCCCATGGCTACACCTTC.

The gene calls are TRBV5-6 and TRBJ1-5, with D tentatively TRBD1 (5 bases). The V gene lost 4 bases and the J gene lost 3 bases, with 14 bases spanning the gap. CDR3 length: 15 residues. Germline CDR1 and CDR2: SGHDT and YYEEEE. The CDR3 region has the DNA TGTGCCAGCAGCCGTGGGGGACTGCACAATCAGCCCCAGCATTTT. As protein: CASSRGGLHNQPQHF.

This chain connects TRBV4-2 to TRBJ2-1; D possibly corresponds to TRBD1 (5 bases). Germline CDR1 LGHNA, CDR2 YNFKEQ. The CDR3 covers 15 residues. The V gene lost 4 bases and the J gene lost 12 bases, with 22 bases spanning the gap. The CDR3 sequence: CASSPQNRITVRQFF. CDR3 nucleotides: TGTGCCAGCAGCCCACAGAACAGGATCACGGTCCGGCAGTTCTTC.

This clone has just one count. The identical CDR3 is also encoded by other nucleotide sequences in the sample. CDR3 sequence: CASSTGTASGNTIYF. The DNA for the CDR3 is TGTGCCAGTAGTACCGGGACTGCCTCTGGAAACACCATATATTTT. The rearrangement joins TRBV19 to TRBJ1-3, with D tentatively TRBD1 (5 bases). The CDR3 has 15 amino acids. Germline V CDR1 and CDR2: LNHDA, SQIVND (reference sequence). Deletions cut 4 bases from V and 0 bases from J, with 10 bases between.

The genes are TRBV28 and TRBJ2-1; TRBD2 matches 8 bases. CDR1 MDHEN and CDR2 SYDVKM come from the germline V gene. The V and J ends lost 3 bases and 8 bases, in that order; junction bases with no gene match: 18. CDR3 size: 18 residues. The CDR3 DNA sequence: TGTGCCAGCAGTTTTATGTATCGGGCGCGGGGGGCCGTGGATGAGCAGTTCTTC. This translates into CASSFMYRARGAVDEQFF.

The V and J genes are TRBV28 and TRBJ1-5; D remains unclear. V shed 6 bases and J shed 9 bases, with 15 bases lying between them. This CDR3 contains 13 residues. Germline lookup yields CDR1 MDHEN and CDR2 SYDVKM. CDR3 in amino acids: CASSSPIPGPQHF. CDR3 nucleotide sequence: TGTGCCAGCAGCTCCCCCATACCCGGGCCCCAGCATTTT.

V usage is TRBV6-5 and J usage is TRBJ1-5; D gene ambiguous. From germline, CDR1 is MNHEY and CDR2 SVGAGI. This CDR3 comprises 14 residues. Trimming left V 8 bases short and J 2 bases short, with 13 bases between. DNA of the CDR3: TGTGCCAGCGGCCATGGAGTGGGCAATCAGCCCCAGCATTTT. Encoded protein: CASGHGVGNQPQHF.

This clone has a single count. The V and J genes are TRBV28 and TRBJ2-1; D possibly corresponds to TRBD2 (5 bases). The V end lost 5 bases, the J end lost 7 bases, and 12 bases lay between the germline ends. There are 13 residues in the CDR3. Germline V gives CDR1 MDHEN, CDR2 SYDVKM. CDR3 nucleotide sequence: TGTGCCAGCAGTCCCGGGAATGTGAATGAGCAGTTCTTC. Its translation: CASSPGNVNEQFF.

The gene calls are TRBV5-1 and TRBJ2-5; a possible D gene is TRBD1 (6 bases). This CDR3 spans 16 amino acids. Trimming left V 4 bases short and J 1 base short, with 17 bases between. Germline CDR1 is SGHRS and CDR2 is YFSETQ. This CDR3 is CASSPGLGATQETQYF. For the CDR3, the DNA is TGCGCCAGCAGCCCTGGGCTGGGGGCGACCCAAGAGACCCAGTACTTC. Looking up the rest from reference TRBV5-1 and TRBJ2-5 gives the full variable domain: KAGVTQTPRYLIKTRGQQVTLSCSPISGHRSVSWYQQTPGQGLQFLFEYFSETQRNKGNFPGRFSGRQFSNSRSEMNVSTLELGDSALYLCASSPGLGATQETQYFGPGTRLLVL.

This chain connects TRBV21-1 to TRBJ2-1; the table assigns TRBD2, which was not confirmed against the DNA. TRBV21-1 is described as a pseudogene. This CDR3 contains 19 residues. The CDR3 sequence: CASSKGGGLAGAIGDEQFF. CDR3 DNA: TGTGCCAGCAGCAAAGGTGGCGGACTAGCGGGGGCCATAGGGGATGAGCAGTTCTTC.